Below are 20 T cell receptor beta chains sequenced from a single sample in a study of blood T cell repertoires in COVID-19. Produced via immunoSEQ multiplex PCR; TCRdb's table is partial and in-frame only. The sample has approximately 200,000 clones, roughly 86% seen once. Source material: PBMCs or T cells enriched from blood (not recorded which). These receptors came from a woman in her thirties who had recovered from COVID-19.

The rearrangement uses TRBV5-6 and TRBJ2-5; 11 bases map to TRBD2. J gave up 1 base and V 2 bases, and 1 base lay outside the gene matches. This CDR3 comprises 15 residues. Per the germline V gene, CDR1 is SGHDT and CDR2 is YYEEEE. The CDR3 loop reads CASSFLAGGQETQYF. As DNA, the CDR3 is TGTGCCAGCAGCTTCCTAGCGGGAGGCCAAGAGACCCAGTACTTC.

The chain has TRBV21-1 and TRBJ1-2; the D call in the table, TRBD1, was not verified against the DNA. TRBV21-1 is noted as a pseudogene. This CDR3 spans 16 amino acids. For the CDR3, the DNA is TGTGCCAGCAGCAACTCACGGACAGGCACTAACTATGGCTACACCTTC. Amino acid sequence: CASSNSRTGTNYGYTF.

This sequence joins TRBV3-1 (or the pseudogene TRBV3-2) and TRBJ2-1; 9 bases map to TRBD2. Trimming removed 2 bases from V and 8 bases from J; junction bases left unmatched: 10. Germline V gives CDR1 LGHDT, CDR2 YNNKEL (reference sequence). This CDR3 has 16 amino acids. The CDR3 sequence: CASSQMTSGKGDEQFF. The DNA for the CDR3 is TGTGCCAGCAGCCAAATGACTAGCGGAAAGGGGGATGAGCAGTTCTTC.

The chain is built from TRBV15 and TRBJ2-7, with D perhaps TRBD1 (5 bases). This CDR3 spans 16 amino acids. CDR1 and CDR2 from the germline V gene are LNHNV and YYDKDF (reference sequence). Trimming removed 0 bases from V and 0 bases from J, with 12 bases in between. CDR3 in DNA: TGTGCCACCAGCAGAGATTGGGGCAGGAGCTCCTACGAGCAGTACTTC. It yields the protein CATSRDWGRSSYEQYF.

The chain couples TRBV28 to TRBJ2-2, with TRBD2 as a possible D gene (5 bases). CDR3 length: 15 residues. Germline V gene data show CDR1 as MDHEN and CDR2 as SYDVKM. V lost 5 bases to trimming and J lost 3 bases, with 13 bases between them. CDR3 DNA: TGTGCCAGCAGTCCCGATGGGGAGTACACCGGGGAGCTGTTTTTT. This encodes CASSPDGEYTGELFF.

V usage is TRBV3-1 (or the pseudogene TRBV3-2) and J usage is TRBJ2-7; weak D call: TRBD1 (7 bases). The CDR3 length is 14 residues. Germline V gene lookup returns CDR1 LGHDT and CDR2 YNNKEL (reference sequence). Trimming removed 0 bases from V and 5 bases from J, with 11 bases in between. CDR3 protein: CASSQEEGAHEQYF. The DNA for the CDR3 is TGTGCCAGCAGCCAAGAGGAGGGGGCTCACGAGCAGTACTTC.

The chain carries TRBV2 and TRBJ1-5, with TRBD1 matching over 8 bases. V gave up 7 bases and J gave up 0 bases; unmatched junction bases: 5. Looked up from germline, CDR1 is SNHLY and CDR2 is FYNNEI. The CDR3 length is 15 residues. The CDR3 nucleotides read TGTGCCAGCATTGCAGGGGGCCGTAGCAATCAGCCCCAGCATTTT. Translation: CASIAGGRSNQPQHF.

This chain links TRBV27 with TRBJ2-7; perhaps TRBD1 as D (6 bases). This CDR3 is built from 14 residues. V lost 6 bases, J lost 4 bases, and 16 bases lay in between. Germline CDR1 and CDR2: MNHEY and SMNVEV (reference sequence). CDR3: CASSDGAGVYEQYF. The CDR3 DNA reads TGTGCCAGCAGCGACGGAGCAGGGGTTTACGAGCAGTACTTC.

This chain links TRBV29-1 with TRBJ1-5, with 11 bases aligning to TRBD1. CDR3 size: 14 residues. Germline trimming cut 7 bases from V and 2 bases from J; bases unmatched to any gene: 4. The germline V gene encodes CDR1 SQVTM and CDR2 ANQGSEA. CDR3 region: CSASGQGGNQPQHF. The CDR3 region has the DNA TGCAGCGCCTCGGGACAGGGGGGCAATCAGCCCCAGCATTTT.

This sequence joins TRBV2 and TRBJ2-3, with 9 bases lining up with TRBD1. The CDR3 totals 15 residues. V lost 3 bases to trimming and J lost 4 bases; unmatched junction nucleotides: 5. The V gene's germline CDR1 is SNHLY and CDR2 FYNNEI. The CDR3 protein is CASSETGGAADTQYF. For the CDR3, the DNA is TGTGCCAGCAGTGAGACAGGGGGGGCAGCAGATACGCAGTATTTT.

The V call is TRBV7-9, the J call TRBJ2-1; TRBD2 agrees at 12 bases. The ends lost 0 bases at V and 10 bases at J; junction bases unmatched: 7. Germline CDR1 reads SEHNR; CDR2 reads FQNEAQ (reference sequence). The CDR3 spans 16 residues. The CDR3 sequence: CASSLASPSGREEQFF. The CDR3 DNA sequence: TGTGCCAGCAGCTTAGCGTCGCCTAGCGGGAGGGAAGAGCAGTTCTTC.

This clone appeared a single time. The rearrangement uses TRBV2 and TRBJ2-3, with 7 nucleotides matching TRBD2. V shed 6 bases and J 4 bases; nucleotides not matched to a gene: 7. The CDR3 consists of 14 residues. Germline V lookup: CDR1 SNHLY, CDR2 FYNNEI. DNA of the CDR3: TGTGCCAGCAGGAGGACTAGTCTCCCAGATACGCAGTATTTT. This translates into CASRRTSLPDTQYF.

This clone was observed a single time. The rearrangement uses TRBV11-3 and TRBJ2-3, with D perhaps matching TRBD2 (6 bases). The V end lost 1 base, the J end lost 5 bases, and 25 bases lay between the germline ends. The germline CDR1 and CDR2 sequences are SGHNT and YENEEA. The CDR3 spans 19 residues. CDR3: CASSLGPAGSIRRGDTQYF. The DNA for the CDR3 is TGTGCCAGCAGCTTAGGGCCAGCGGGCTCCATTCGGCGCGGAGATACGCAGTATTTT.

The chain uses TRBV19 and TRBJ1-1; D not certain. Deletions cut 6 bases from V and 2 bases from J, with 13 bases between. The CDR3 has 14 amino acids. Germline V gene lookup returns CDR1 LNHDA and CDR2 SQIVND (reference sequence). The CDR3 bases are TGTGCCAGTAGCTTCCGGGAGGGTAACACTGAAGCTTTCTTT. Protein: CASSFREGNTEAFF.

J is TRBJ2-5 and V is TRBV10-3; 9 bases map to TRBD1. V lost 2 bases and J lost 6; bases outside the gene matches: 10. CDR3 length: 16 amino acids. The germline V gene has CDR1 ENHRY and CDR2 SYGVKD. This CDR3 reads CAISEGPWDRVKTQYF. The CDR3 region has the DNA TGTGCCATCAGTGAGGGGCCGTGGGACAGGGTAAAGACCCAGTACTTC.

The chain employs TRBV21-1 and TRBJ2-7; TRBD2, the D gene given by the table, was not confirmed from the DNA. TRBV21-1 is a recognized pseudogene. CDR3 length: 15 residues. CDR3 loop: CASELAGGPYHEQYF. CDR3 DNA: TGTGCCAGTGAACTAGCGGGAGGGCCCTACCACGAGCAGTACTTC.

This sequence joins TRBV5-6 and TRBJ2-7, with 8 bases aligning to TRBD1. V shed 2 bases and J 5 bases; nucleotides not matched to a gene: 15. The CDR3 is 17 amino acids. Germline V gene data show CDR1 as SGHDT and CDR2 as YYEEEE. CDR3 amino acids: CASSFFQVRTGSNEQYF. CDR3 in DNA: TGTGCCAGCAGCTTCTTCCAAGTGAGGACAGGGTCTAACGAGCAGTACTTC.

This chain uses TRBV7-9 with TRBJ1-3, with D unresolved. V lost 6 bases, J lost 4 bases, and 13 bases lay in between. This CDR3 is built from 14 residues. CDR1 and CDR2 (germline): SEHNR, FQNEAQ (reference sequence). CDR3 protein: CASREGYRGNTIYF. The CDR3 DNA is TGTGCCAGCAGAGAGGGCTACCGAGGAAACACCATATATTTT.

The count of this clone is one. J is TRBJ2-2 and V is TRBV11-2, with TRBD1 identical over 7 bases. With 8 bases clipped from V and 0 bases from J, the junction kept 3 bases outside the gene matches. CDR3 length equals 14 residues. Germline V gives CDR1 SGHAT, CDR2 FQNNGV. CDR3: CASVQGTNTGELFF. The CDR3, as DNA: TGTGCCAGCGTACAGGGGACGAACACCGGGGAGCTGTTTTTT.

J is TRBJ2-7 and V is TRBV2, with TRBD1 matching 7 bases. This CDR3 is 15 amino acids long. Germline V gives CDR1 SNHLY, CDR2 FYNNEI. V shed 6 bases, J shed 6 bases, and the junction held 14 bases outside the gene matches. CDR3 nucleotides: TGTGCCAGCAGACCCGACAGGGATTCCTTCGGCGAGCAGTACTTC. This gives the protein CASRPDRDSFGEQYF. Supplemented by reference TRBV2 and TRBJ2-7, the full variable domain reads EPEVTQTPSHQVTQMGQEVILRCVPISNHLYFYWYRQILGQKVEFLVSFYNNEISEKSEIFDDQFSVERPDGSNFTLKIRSTKLEDSAMYFCASRPDRDSFGEQYFGPGTRLTVT.